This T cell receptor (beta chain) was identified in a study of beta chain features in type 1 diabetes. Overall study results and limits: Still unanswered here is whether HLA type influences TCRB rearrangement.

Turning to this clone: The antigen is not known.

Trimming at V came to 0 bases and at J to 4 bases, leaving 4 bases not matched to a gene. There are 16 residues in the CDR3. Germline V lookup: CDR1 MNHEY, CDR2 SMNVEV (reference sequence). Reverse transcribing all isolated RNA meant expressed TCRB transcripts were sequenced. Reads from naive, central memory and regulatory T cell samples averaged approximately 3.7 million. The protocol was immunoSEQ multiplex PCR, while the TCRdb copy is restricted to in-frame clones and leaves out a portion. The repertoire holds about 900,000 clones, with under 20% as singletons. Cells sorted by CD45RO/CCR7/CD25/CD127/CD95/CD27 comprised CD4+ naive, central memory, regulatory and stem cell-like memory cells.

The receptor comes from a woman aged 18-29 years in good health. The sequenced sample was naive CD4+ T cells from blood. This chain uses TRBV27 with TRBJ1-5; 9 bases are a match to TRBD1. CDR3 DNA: TGTGCCAGCAGTTTATCTCCGGGACAGGGTAATCAGCCCCAGCATTTT. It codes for CASSLSPGQGNQPQHF.